The rows below give T cell receptor beta chains drawn from one sample of a study of shared clonotypes between healthy human individuals. Only in-frame clones appear in the TCRdb table, and some are missing; sequencing was by immunoSEQ multiplex PCR. The sample holds some 470,000 clones, about 82% seen once. Sample: PBMCs. The receptors derive from a woman aged 40 to 50 in good health. Some clones in this sample may be carry-over from other donors' samples. The CDR3 runs from the conserved cysteine through the conserved F or W. Fields, in order: clone size, V gene, D gene, J gene, CDR3 DNA, CDR3 protein. D genes are given only for firm matches. Clone size is shown for a subset of rows, as once, few, many or a class of expanded clone.

-	TRBV29-1	TRBD1	TRBJ2-7	TGCAGCGTGAGACAGGGGGCCGGTTACGAGCAGTACTTC	CSVRQGAGYEQYF
-	TRBV5-4	TRBD1	TRBJ2-7	TGTGCCAGCAGCGCGGGACAGGCCCCGCGGGAGCAGTACTTC	CASSAGQAPREQYF
-	TRBV29-1	-	TRBJ1-5	TGCAGCGTTGTCACTCAGGTCGATCAGCCCCAGCATTTT	CSVVTQVDQPQHF
few	TRBV30	-	TRBJ2-6	TGTGCCTGGGCCAAGCTGAGGGCCAACGTCCTGACTTTC	CAWAKLRANVLTF
once	TRBV5-1	TRBD2	TRBJ2-1	TGCGCCAGCAGCTTGAACCCTCATAGCGGGAGGAATGAGCAGTTCTTC	CASSLNPHSGRNEQFF
-	TRBV19	TRBD2	TRBJ2-2	TGTGCCAGTAGTCTCTACCGGACTAGCGGGGCGGACACCGGGGAGCTGTTTTTT	CASSLYRTSGADTGELFF
-	TRBV5-6	-	TRBJ1-2	TGTGCCAGCTCTTGGGTCCCAGGGGCCGCTAACTATGGCTACACCTTC	CASSWVPGAANYGYTF
-	TRBV5-4	-	TRBJ1-1	TGTGCCAGCAGCCAAGGGGGGGGGCAAGCTGAAGCTTTCTTT	CASSQGGGQAEAFF
-	TRBV10-3	TRBD1	TRBJ1-2	TGTGCCATCAGTGAGACTGGACAGGGAGAGACTTATGGCTACACCTTC	CAISETGQGETYGYTF
-	TRBV12-5	-	TRBJ2-1	TGTGCTAGTGGTTTGGACGGCTCCTACAATGAGCAGTTCTTC	CASGLDGSYNEQFF
-	TRBV19	-	TRBJ2-1	TGTGCCAGTAGTATGGGTGGGGCAGTGTACAATGAGCAGTTCTTC	CASSMGGAVYNEQFF
-	TRBV6-5	TRBD1	TRBJ1-4	TGTGCCAGCGGATCGTACAGGGGCGGGGGTGAAAAACTGTTTTTT	CASGSYRGGGEKLFF
-	TRBV28	TRBD2	TRBJ2-7	TGTGCCAGCAGCACCCGGACTAGCGGGAGCGACGAGCAGTACTTC	CASSTRTSGSDEQYF
-	TRBV23-1	-	TRBJ2-2	TGCGCCAGCAGTCTTATCCGGGCCTCAAGGGCCACCGGGGAGCTGTTTTTT	CASSLIRASRATGELFF
-	TRBV28	-	TRBJ1-1	TGTGCCAGCAGTTTTTTAGCGTCCGTGGCTTTCTTT	CASSFLASVAFF
few	TRBV9	-	TRBJ1-2	TGTGCCAGCAGCGTAGGGGAAGGCGCCCACTATGGCTACACCTTC	CASSVGEGAHYGYTF
many	TRBV29-1	TRBD2	TRBJ2-1	TGCAGCGTTCCCACGACTAGCGGGATTTGGGCCTACAATGAGCAGTTCTTC	CSVPTTSGIWAYNEQFF
once	TRBV23-1	-	TRBJ1-5	TGCGCCGGGGTCGGGACACCCAGCAATCAGCCCCAGCATTTT	CAGVGTPSNQPQHF
-	TRBV4-1	-	TRBJ2-7	TGCGCCAGCAGCCAAGATCCAGGGCACGCCTTCGAGCAGTACTTC	CASSQDPGHAFEQYF
many	TRBV2	-	TRBJ1-3	TGTGCCAGCAGTCGCGGGTACTCTGGAAACACCATATATTTT	CASSRGYSGNTIYF
-	TRBV27	TRBD2	TRBJ2-1	TGTGCCAGCAGATTAGCGGGTTCGGGCAATGAGCAGTTCTTC	CASRLAGSGNEQFF
-	TRBV4-2	-	TRBJ2-2	TGTGCCAGCAGCCAAGAAAGTGGACAGTCCACCGGGGAGCTGTTTTTT	CASSQESGQSTGELFF
-	TRBV6-1	-	TRBJ2-7	TGTGCCAGCAGTGAACACGCTAGCTCCTACGAGCAGTACTTC	CASSEHASSYEQYF
-	TRBV15	TRBD1	TRBJ1-1	TGTGCCACCAGCAGAGACAGGGGGCAGACTGAAGCTTTCTTT	CATSRDRGQTEAFF
few	TRBV7-9	TRBD1	TRBJ1-1	TGTGCCAGCAGCTTAGTGCAGGGGGCTGAAGCTTTCTTT	CASSLVQGAEAFF
-	TRBV7-3	TRBD2	TRBJ2-5	TGTGCCAGCAGCTTGGCTAGCGGGACGTGGACCCAGTACTTC	CASSLASGTWTQYF
-	TRBV4-2	-	TRBJ2-2	TGTGCCAGCAGCCAAGATCCTAGCGCGAACACCGGGGAGCTGTTTTTT	CASSQDPSANTGELFF
-	TRBV14	-	TRBJ2-5	TGTGCCAGCAGCCCGAGTATGGGAGTGGAGACCCAGTACTTC	CASSPSMGVETQYF
-	TRBV2	-	TRBJ1-3	TGTGCCAGCAGTGCCCTTTCGAGCTCTGGAAACACCATATATTTT	CASSALSSSGNTIYF
-	TRBV10-3	-	TRBJ1-1	TGTGCCATCAGTGAAAGTAGAGACCACACTGAAGCTTTCTTT	CAISESRDHTEAFF
-	TRBV5-1	-	TRBJ1-1	TGCGCCAGCAGCTTGGATTTAGGGATGAACACTGAAGCTTTCTTT	CASSLDLGMNTEAFF
-	TRBV30	-	TRBJ2-7	TGTGCCTGGACTGTCAGGGGCGGGTCAACCTACGAGCAGTACTTC	CAWTVRGGSTYEQYF
-	TRBV4-2	TRBD1	TRBJ2-3	TGTGCCAGCAGCCACCCCTCCGGGACAGGGGGCATTTCTAGCACAGATACGCAGTATTTT	CASSHPSGTGGISSTDTQYF
few	TRBV11-2	TRBD2	TRBJ2-3	TGTGCCAGCAGCTTAGGAGCGGGGGCTGGCACAGATACGCAGTATTTT	CASSLGAGAGTDTQYF
-	TRBV27	TRBD2	TRBJ2-1	TGTGCCAGCAGTTTATGGAGCGGGAGATTCAACAATGAGCAGTTCTTC	CASSLWSGRFNNEQFF
-	TRBV7-8	-	TRBJ2-7	TGTGCCAGCAGCTTAGTCCGGGCCCCTACCAGCTCCTACGAGCAGTACTTC	CASSLVRAPTSSYEQYF
-	TRBV9	-	TRBJ1-3	TGTGCCAGCAGCGCTCAGAGGGTTGGGGTCGGAAACACCATATATTTT	CASSAQRVGVGNTIYF
-	TRBV2	-	TRBJ1-2	TGTGCCTGCACCCTGGGAGGGGACCTCTATGGCTACACCTTC	CACTLGGDLYGYTF
many	TRBV6-6	TRBD1	TRBJ2-2	TGTGCCAGCTCCGGGACAGGGGTCGGTCTCACCGGGGAGCTGTTTTTT	CASSGTGVGLTGELFF
-	TRBV6-4	TRBD2	TRBJ2-3	TGTGCCAGCAGTGACACGGGACTAGGGGATACAGATACGCAGTATTTT	CASSDTGLGDTDTQYF
-	TRBV30	-	TRBJ1-2	TGTGCCTGGAGTGACGGACTGGGGGGTAACTATGGCTACACCTTC	CAWSDGLGGNYGYTF
few	TRBV7-8	-	TRBJ2-3	TGTGCCAGCAGCGTCAGGTTAGGGGGCACAGATACGCAGTATTTT	CASSVRLGGTDTQYF
-	TRBV9	TRBD1	TRBJ2-2	TGTGCCAGCAGCGTAGGTGGACAGGGGAACACCGGGGAGCTGTTTTTT	CASSVGGQGNTGELFF
-	TRBV4-1	-	TRBJ1-5	TGCGCCAGCAGCCAAGGGGGTAGGGGCCTCGGCAATCAGCCCCAGCATTTT	CASSQGGRGLGNQPQHF
-	TRBV5-7	TRBD1	TRBJ2-5	TGTGCCAGCAGCGTTAGGATCCAGGGGGCGCCTGAGACCCAGTACTTC	CASSVRIQGAPETQYF
once	TRBV5-4	-	TRBJ2-1	TGTGCCAGCCGATCTGATAATCGGAATGAGCAGTTCTTC	CASRSDNRNEQFF
-	TRBV6-4	-	TRBJ2-7	TGTGCCAGCAGTGACCCCGGGCGGGGAGCGTCGTACGAGCAGTACTTC	CASSDPGRGASYEQYF
once	TRBV19	-	TRBJ2-3	TGTGCCAGTAGACTGACTAGGAGGGACACAGATACGCAGTATTTT	CASRLTRRDTDTQYF
-	TRBV7-8	-	TRBJ2-4	TGTGCCAGCAGCTCCCGTAGGTTTTCCAAAAACATTCAGTACTTC	CASSSRRFSKNIQYF
-	TRBV30	-	TRBJ1-5	TGTGCCTGGAGTGTAGAGGAATACAATCAGCCCCAGCATTTT	CAWSVEEYNQPQHF
-	TRBV7-2	TRBD2	TRBJ2-1	TGTGCCAGCAGCTTAGCTAGCGGGAGGGTCAATGAGCAGTTCTTC	CASSLASGRVNEQFF
once	TRBV27	-	TRBJ1-5	TGTGCCAGCAGTCCGGACAGCAATCAGCCCCAGCATTTT	CASSPDSNQPQHF
once	TRBV29-1	-	TRBJ2-5	TGCAGCGTTGAAGGTAACCAAGAGACCCAGTACTTC	CSVEGNQETQYF
many	TRBV6-6	-	TRBJ2-2	TGTGCCAGCAGCCGGGATGGGGGGACCGGGGAGCTGTTTTTT	CASSRDGGTGELFF
-	TRBV5-4	TRBD1	TRBJ1-2	TGTGCCAGCTCGGGGACAGGGGAAGGCTACACCTTC	CASSGTGEGYTF
-	TRBV29-1	TRBD1	TRBJ2-7	TGCAGCGTGTCTTCCCCGGGACAGGGGGTCTACGAGCAGTACTTC	CSVSSPGQGVYEQYF